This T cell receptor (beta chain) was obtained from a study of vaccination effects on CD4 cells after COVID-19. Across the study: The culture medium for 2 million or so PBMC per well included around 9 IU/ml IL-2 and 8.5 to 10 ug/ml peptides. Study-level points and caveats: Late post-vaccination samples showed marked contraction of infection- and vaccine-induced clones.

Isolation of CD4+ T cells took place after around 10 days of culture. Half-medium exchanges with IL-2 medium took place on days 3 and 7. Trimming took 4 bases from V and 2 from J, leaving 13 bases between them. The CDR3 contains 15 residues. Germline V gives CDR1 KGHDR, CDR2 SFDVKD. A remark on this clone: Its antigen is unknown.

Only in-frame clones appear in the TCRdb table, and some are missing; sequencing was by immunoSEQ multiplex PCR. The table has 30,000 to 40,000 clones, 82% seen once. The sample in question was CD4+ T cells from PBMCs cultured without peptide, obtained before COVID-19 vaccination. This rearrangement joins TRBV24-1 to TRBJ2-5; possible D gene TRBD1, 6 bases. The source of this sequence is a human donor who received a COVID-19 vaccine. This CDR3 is CATSDQGQFQETQYF. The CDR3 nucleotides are TGTGCCACCAGTGACCAAGGACAGTTTCAAGAGACCCAGTACTTC.